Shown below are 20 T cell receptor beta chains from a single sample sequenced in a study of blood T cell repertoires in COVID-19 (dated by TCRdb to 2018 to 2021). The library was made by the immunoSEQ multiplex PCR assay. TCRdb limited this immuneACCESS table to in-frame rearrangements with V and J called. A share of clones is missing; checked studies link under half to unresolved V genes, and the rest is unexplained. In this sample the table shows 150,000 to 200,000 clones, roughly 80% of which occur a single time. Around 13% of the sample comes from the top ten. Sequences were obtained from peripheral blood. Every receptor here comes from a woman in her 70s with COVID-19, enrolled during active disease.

This CDR3 is CAWKTGGGFGDYGYTF. CDR3 DNA: TGTGCCTGGAAGACAGGGGGAGGTTTTGGGGACTATGGCTACACCTTC. The gene calls are TRBV30 and TRBJ1-2; 9 bases match TRBD1. The CDR3 spans 16 residues. Per the germline V gene, CDR1 is GTSNPN and CDR2 is SVGIG (reference sequence). J gave up 3 bases and V 4 bases, and 12 bases lay outside the gene matches.

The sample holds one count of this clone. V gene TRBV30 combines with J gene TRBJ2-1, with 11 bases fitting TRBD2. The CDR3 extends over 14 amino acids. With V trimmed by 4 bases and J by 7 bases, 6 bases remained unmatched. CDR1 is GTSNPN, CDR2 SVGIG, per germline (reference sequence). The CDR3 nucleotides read TGTGCCTGGACCACGGGACTAGCGGTTAATGAGCAGTTCTTC. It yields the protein CAWTTGLAVNEQFF.

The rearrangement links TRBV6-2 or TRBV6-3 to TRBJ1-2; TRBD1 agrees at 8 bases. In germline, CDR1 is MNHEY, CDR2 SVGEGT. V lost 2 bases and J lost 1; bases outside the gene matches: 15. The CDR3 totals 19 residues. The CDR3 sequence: CASSYGMRTGSRFNYGYTF. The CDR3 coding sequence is TGTGCCAGCAGTTACGGTATGAGGACAGGGAGTCGATTTAACTATGGCTACACCTTC.

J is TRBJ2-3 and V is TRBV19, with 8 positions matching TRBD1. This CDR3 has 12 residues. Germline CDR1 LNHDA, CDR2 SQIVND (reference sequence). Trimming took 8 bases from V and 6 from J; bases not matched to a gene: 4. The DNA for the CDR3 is TGTGCCAGTTCGAACAGGGGGGATACGCAGTATTTT. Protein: CASSNRGDTQYF.

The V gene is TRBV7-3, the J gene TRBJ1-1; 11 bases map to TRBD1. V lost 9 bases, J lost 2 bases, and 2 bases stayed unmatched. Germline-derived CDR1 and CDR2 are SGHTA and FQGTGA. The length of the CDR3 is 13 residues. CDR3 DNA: TGTGCCAGTGGGACAGGGGGTAACACTGAAGCTTTCTTT. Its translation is CASGTGGNTEAFF.

This CDR3 reads CASSLPTGGVETQYF. The CDR3 nucleotides read TGTGCCAGCAGTTTACCGACAGGGGGCGTAGAGACCCAGTACTTC. This sequence joins TRBV28 and TRBJ2-5, with 10 positions matching TRBD1. This CDR3 spans 15 amino acids. Germline lookup yields CDR1 MDHEN and CDR2 SYDVKM. V lost 2 bases to trimming and J lost 4 bases; unmatched junction nucleotides: 4.

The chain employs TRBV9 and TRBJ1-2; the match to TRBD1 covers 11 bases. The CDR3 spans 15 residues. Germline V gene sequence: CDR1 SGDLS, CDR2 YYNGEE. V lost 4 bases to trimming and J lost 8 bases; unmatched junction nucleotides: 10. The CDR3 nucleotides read TGTGCCAGCAGCCCTCGGACAGGGGGCGCGTTAGGCTACACCTTC. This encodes CASSPRTGGALGYTF.

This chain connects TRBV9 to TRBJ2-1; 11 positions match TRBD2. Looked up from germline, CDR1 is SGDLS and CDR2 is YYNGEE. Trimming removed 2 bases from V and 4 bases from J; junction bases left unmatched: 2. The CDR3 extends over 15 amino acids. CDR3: CASSVGLAGYNEQFF. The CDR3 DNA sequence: TGTGCCAGCAGCGTTGGACTAGCGGGTTACAATGAGCAGTTCTTC.

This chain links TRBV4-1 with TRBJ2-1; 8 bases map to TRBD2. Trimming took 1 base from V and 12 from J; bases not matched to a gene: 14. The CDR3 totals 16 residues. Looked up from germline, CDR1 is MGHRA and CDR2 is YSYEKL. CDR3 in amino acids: CASSQGGAGEGLGQFF. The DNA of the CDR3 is TGCGCCAGCAGCCAAGGGGGAGCGGGGGAAGGTTTGGGGCAGTTCTTC.

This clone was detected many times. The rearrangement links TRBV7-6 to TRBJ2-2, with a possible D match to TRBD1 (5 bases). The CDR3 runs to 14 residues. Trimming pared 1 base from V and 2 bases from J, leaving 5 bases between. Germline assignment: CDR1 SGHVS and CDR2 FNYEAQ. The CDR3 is CASSLGTNTGELFF. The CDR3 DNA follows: TGTGCCAGCAGCTTAGGGACAAACACCGGGGAGCTGTTTTTT.

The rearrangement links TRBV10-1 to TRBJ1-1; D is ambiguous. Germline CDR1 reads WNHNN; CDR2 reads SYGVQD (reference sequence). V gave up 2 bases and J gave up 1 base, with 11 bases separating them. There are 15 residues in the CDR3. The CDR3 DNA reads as TGCGCCAGCAGTGAGGGCAGGCGAAGGAACACTGAAGCTTTCTTT. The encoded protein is CASSEGRRRNTEAFF.

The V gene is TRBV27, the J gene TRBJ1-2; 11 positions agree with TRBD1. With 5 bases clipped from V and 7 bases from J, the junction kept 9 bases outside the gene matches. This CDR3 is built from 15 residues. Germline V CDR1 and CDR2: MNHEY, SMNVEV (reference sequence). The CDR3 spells CASSPSGTGGGGYTF. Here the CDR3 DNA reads TGTGCCAGCAGTCCCTCTGGGACAGGGGGTGGTGGCTACACCTTC.

CDR3 loop: CASSNGGVGTYNEQFF. CDR3 in DNA: TGTGCCAGCAGTAATGGGGGGGTGGGCACCTACAATGAGCAGTTCTTC. The chain carries TRBV28 and TRBJ2-1; 7 positions match TRBD2. Unmatched junction bases numbered 9, after V lost 5 bases and J lost 2 bases. Germline-derived CDR1 and CDR2 are MDHEN and SYDVKM. This CDR3 spans 16 amino acids.

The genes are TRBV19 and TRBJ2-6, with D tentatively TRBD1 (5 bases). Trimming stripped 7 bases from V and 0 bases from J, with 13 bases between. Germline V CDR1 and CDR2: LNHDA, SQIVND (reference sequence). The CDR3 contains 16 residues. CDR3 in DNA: TGTGCCAGTACACAGGACCAACTCTCTGGGGCCAACGTCCTGACTTTC. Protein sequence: CASTQDQLSGANVLTF.

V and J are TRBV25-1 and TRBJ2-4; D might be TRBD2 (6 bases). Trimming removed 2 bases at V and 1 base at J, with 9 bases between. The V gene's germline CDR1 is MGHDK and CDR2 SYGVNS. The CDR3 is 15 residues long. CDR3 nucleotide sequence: TGTGCCAGCAGTGAAACTGGAGGGGCCAAAAACATTCAGTACTTC. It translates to CASSETGGAKNIQYF.

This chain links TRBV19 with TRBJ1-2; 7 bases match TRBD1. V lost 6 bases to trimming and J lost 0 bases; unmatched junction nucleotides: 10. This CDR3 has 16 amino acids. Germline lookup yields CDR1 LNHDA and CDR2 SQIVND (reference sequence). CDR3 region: CASRGPSGTANYGYTF. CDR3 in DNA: TGTGCCAGTAGGGGTCCCTCAGGGACAGCTAACTATGGCTACACCTTC.

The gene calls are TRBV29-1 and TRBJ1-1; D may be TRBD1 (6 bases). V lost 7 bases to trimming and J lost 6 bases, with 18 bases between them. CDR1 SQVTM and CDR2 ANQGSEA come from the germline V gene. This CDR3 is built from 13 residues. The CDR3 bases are TGCAGCGGTCGTCAGGGGATCGTGGCTGAAGCTTTCTTT. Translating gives CSGRQGIVAEAFF.

The CDR3, as DNA: TGTGCCTGGAGTGTACTCAGGGGCCCCTACGAGCAGTACTTC. Protein sequence: CAWSVLRGPYEQYF. The chain is built from TRBV30 and TRBJ2-7; D is perhaps TRBD1 (6 bases). CDR1 is GTSNPN, CDR2 SVGIG, per germline (reference sequence). With 0 bases removed from V and 2 bases from J, the gap between germline ends came to 11 bases. CDR3 size: 14 residues.

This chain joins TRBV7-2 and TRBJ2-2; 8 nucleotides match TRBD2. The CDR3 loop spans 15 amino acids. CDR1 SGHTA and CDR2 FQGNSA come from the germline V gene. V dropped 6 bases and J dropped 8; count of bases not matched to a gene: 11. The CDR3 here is CASSTRTSIAGELFF. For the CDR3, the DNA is TGTGCCAGCAGTACCCGGACTAGCATAGCGGGGGAGCTGTTTTTT.

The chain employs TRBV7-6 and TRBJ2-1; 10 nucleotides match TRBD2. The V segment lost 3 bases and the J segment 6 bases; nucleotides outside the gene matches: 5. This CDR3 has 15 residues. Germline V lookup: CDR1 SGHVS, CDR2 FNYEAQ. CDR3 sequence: CASSFRAGGFNEQFF. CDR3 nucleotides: TGTGCCAGCAGCTTTAGAGCGGGAGGGTTCAATGAGCAGTTCTTC.